These 21 T cell receptor beta chains originate from one sample sequenced in a study of T-cell reconstitution after alpha-beta-depleted transplantation in children. Preparation of the TCRbeta library involved a method that used unique molecular identifiers. TCRdb re-called the PCR reads with MiXCR, one entry per CDR3 protein. Among a few hundred thousand distinct CDR3 sequences listed, roughly 27% were seen once. The input for sequencing was PBMCs, taken before TCRalphabeta/CD19-depleted stem cell transplant. Receptors were obtained from a boy in the first two years of life with Wiskott-Aldrich syndrome, due to receive a stem cell transplant.

In this sample, this clonotype turned up many times. This sequence joins TRBV6-5 and TRBJ1-2, with D unresolved. Trimming took off 3 bases at V and 0 bases at J, with 5 bases between the two ends. Germline V lookup: CDR1 MNHEY, CDR2 SVGAGI. CDR3 size: 13 residues. CDR3 residues: CASSYRANYGYTF. The DNA for the CDR3 is TGTGCCAGCAGTTATCGAGCTAACTATGGCTACACCTTC.

In its sample, this clonotype was seen a few times. V gene TRBV11-2 combines with J gene TRBJ1-1, with D tentatively TRBD1 (5 bases). The germline gives CDR1 SGHAT, CDR2 FQNNGV. The CDR3 loop spans 15 amino acids. V lost 5 bases, J lost 4 bases, and 17 bases lay in between. CDR3: CASSLPRGQSTEAFF. DNA of the CDR3: TGTGCCAGCAGCCTGCCCCGGGGCCAGAGCACTGAAGCTTTCTTT.

This clonotype has more than one count but fewer than ten. The CDR3 spells CASSLVASGRASGANVLTF. Here the CDR3 DNA reads TGTGCCAGCAGCTTAGTTGCTAGCGGGAGGGCCTCTGGGGCCAACGTCCTGACTTTC. The V call is TRBV11-1, the J call TRBJ2-6, with 12 bases aligning to TRBD2. J lost 0 bases, V lost 1 base, and 4 bases had no gene match. Germline V gene data show CDR1 as SGHAT and CDR2 as FQDESV (reference sequence). This CDR3 has 19 residues.

This clonotype was counted a few times. The rearrangement joins TRBV5-4 to TRBJ2-1; TRBD1 or TRBD2 may be the D gene (5 bases each). V lost 2 bases to trimming and J lost 3 bases, with 15 bases between them. CDR1 and CDR2 from the germline V gene are SGHNT and YYREEE (reference sequence). The CDR3 is made up of 16 amino acids. The CDR3 nucleotides are TGTGCCAGCAGCTTATCCCCGGGACGAGGCTACAATGAGCAGTTCTTC. Translating gives CASSLSPGRGYNEQFF. The full variable domain, completed using reference TRBV5-4 and TRBJ2-1, is ETGVTQSPTHLIKTRGQQVTLRCSSQSGHNTVSWYQQALGQGPQFIFQYYREEENGRGNFPPRFSGLQFPNYSSELNVNALELDDSALYLCASSLSPGRGYNEQFFGPGTRLTVL.

This clonotype showed up just a few times. The chain uses TRBV6-1 and TRBJ2-5; no clear D. This CDR3 has 13 residues. Germline V lookup: CDR1 MNHNS, CDR2 SASEGT. Deletions cut 6 bases from V and 6 bases from J, with 14 bases between. CDR3 sequence: CASSLHGRKTQYF. The CDR3 DNA is TGTGCCAGCAGCCTACATGGACGAAAGACCCAGTACTTC.

This clonotype was found once. This sequence joins TRBV2 and TRBJ1-1; no definite D call. V gave up 3 bases and J gave up 11 bases, with 10 bases separating them. Germline V CDR1 and CDR2: SNHLY, FYNNEI. CDR3 size: 11 residues. The CDR3 DNA sequence: TGTGCCAGCAGTGAGCGCCAGCCGGCTTTCTTT. Its translation is CASSERQPAFF.

This clonotype has only one observation. V and J are TRBV29-1 and TRBJ2-5, with D possibly TRBD2 on 6 matching bases. Trimming removed 4 bases at V and 1 base at J, with 13 bases between. CDR1 is SQVTM and CDR2 is ANQGSEA in the germline V gene. This CDR3 is 14 amino acids long. The DNA for the CDR3 is TGCAGCGTTGCAGGGAGGCGGGCCCAAGAGACCCAGTACTTC. Protein sequence: CSVAGRRAQETQYF.

The chain has TRBV5-1 and TRBJ2-2; 14 nucleotides align to TRBD2. This CDR3 spans 17 amino acids. The germline V gene has CDR1 SGHRS and CDR2 YFSETQ. J gave up 4 bases and V 3 bases, and 5 bases lay outside the gene matches. The CDR3 DNA follows: TGCGCCAGCAGCTCCGGACTAGCGGGAGGAGTCACCGGGGAGCTGTTTTTT. Its translation is CASSSGLAGGVTGELFF.

V usage is TRBV15 and J usage is TRBJ2-1, with D unresolved. The CDR3 is made up of 17 amino acids. The ends were cut back, 0 bases at V and 0 bases at J, with 12 bases in the middle. CDR1 is LNHNV and CDR2 is YYDKDF in the germline V gene (reference sequence). CDR3: CATSRDLGGHSYNEQFF. The CDR3 bases are TGTGCCACCAGCAGAGATCTGGGCGGCCACTCCTACAATGAGCAGTTCTTC.

This chain links TRBV7-9 with TRBJ2-5; D may be TRBD1 (5 bases). Between the trimmed V and J ends, which lost 3 bases and 5 bases, there was a span of 13 bases. Germline CDR1 and CDR2: SEHNR and FQNEAQ (reference sequence). The CDR3 runs to 14 residues. The DNA for the CDR3 is TGTGCCAGCAGCTTTTCCAGGGTCGGGGAGACCCAGTACTTC. It encodes CASSFSRVGETQYF. Based on the CDR3 plus reference TRBV7-9 and TRBJ2-5, the full variable domain is DTGVSQNPRHKITKRGQNVTFRCDPISEHNRLYWYRQTLGQGPEFLTYFQNEAQLEKSRLLSDRFSAERPKGSFSTLEIQRTEQGDSAMYLCASSFSRVGETQYFGPGTRLLVL.

A few counts support this clonotype. The chain links TRBV5-1 to TRBJ1-2; 11 bases align to TRBD1. The J segment lost 6 bases and the V segment lost 3 bases, leaving 7 bases of the junction unmatched. CDR3 length equals 15 residues. Per the germline V gene, CDR1 is SGHRS and CDR2 is YFSETQ. As DNA, the CDR3 is TGCGCCAGCAGCTCCGGGACAGGGGGTATCAATGGCTACACCTTC. This codes for CASSSGTGGINGYTF. Based on the CDR3 plus reference TRBV5-1 and TRBJ1-2, the full variable domain is KAGVTQTPRYLIKTRGQQVTLSCSPISGHRSVSWYQQTPGQGLQFLFEYFSETQRNKGNFPGRFSGRQFSNSRSEMNVSTLELGDSALYLCASSSGTGGINGYTFGSGTRLTVV.

In its sample, this clonotype was seen a few times. The rearrangement links TRBV29-1 to TRBJ1-1, with D hard to call. The germline V gene encodes CDR1 SQVTM and CDR2 ANQGSEA. The length of the CDR3 is 15 residues. V gave up 0 bases and J gave up 8 bases, with 19 bases separating them. CDR3 DNA: TGCAGCGTTGAAGATCAGAGAGGGATGGGGAGAGAAGCTTTCTTT. The encoded protein is CSVEDQRGMGREAFF. Looking up the rest from reference TRBV29-1 and TRBJ1-1 gives the full variable domain: SAVISQKPSRDICQRGTSLTIQCQVDSQVTMMFWYRQQPGQSLTLIATANQGSEATYESGFVIDKFPISRPNLTFSTLTVSNMSPEDSSIYLCSVEDQRGMGREAFFGQGTRLTVV.

This clonotype has just a few counts. This rearrangement joins TRBV9 to TRBJ2-2; D unresolved. Germline CDR1 and CDR2: SGDLS and YYNGEE. The V end lost 2 bases, the J end lost 5 bases, and 13 bases lay between the germline ends. This CDR3 has 15 amino acids. CDR3 amino acids: CASSVPGARTGELFF. Written as DNA, the CDR3 is TGTGCCAGCAGCGTGCCGGGCGCGAGGACCGGGGAGCTGTTTTTT.

In its sample, this clonotype was seen once. This chain links TRBV27 with TRBJ2-1; D unclear. The germline V gene has CDR1 MNHEY and CDR2 SMNVEV (reference sequence). V lost 3 bases to trimming and J lost 2 bases, with 14 bases between them. This CDR3 region has 16 residues. CDR3 sequence (DNA): TGTGCCAGCAGTTTGGTAGGTAGGAGCCCCTACAATGAGCAGTTCTTC. It is translated as CASSLVGRSPYNEQFF.

This clonotype was counted only a few times. The V and J genes are TRBV12-3 or TRBV12-4 and TRBJ2-7; D gene uncertain. The germline V and J ends were trimmed by 0 bases and 3 bases, with 6 bases remaining between them. The CDR3 covers 13 residues. CDR3: CASSLAAVYEQYF. The CDR3 DNA sequence: TGTGCCAGCAGTTTAGCCGCAGTCTACGAGCAGTACTTC.

V is TRBV20-1 and J is TRBJ2-2; 10 bases fit TRBD2. The CDR3 length is 15 residues. Germline CDR1 reads DFQATT; CDR2 reads SNEGSKA (reference sequence). V was pared by 4 bases and J by 0 bases, with 2 bases of the junction left unmatched. The CDR3, as DNA: TGCAGTGCTACCAGCGGGAGGGCGAACACCGGGGAGCTGTTTTTT. This gives the protein CSATSGRANTGELFF.

The sample holds a few counts of this clonotype. This chain uses TRBV27 with TRBJ2-7, with D perhaps TRBD1 or TRBD2 (6 bases each). In germline, CDR1 is MNHEY, CDR2 SMNVEV (reference sequence). This CDR3 contains 14 residues. The V gene lost 2 bases and the J gene lost 2 bases, with 10 bases spanning the gap. CDR3 nucleotide sequence: TGTGCCAGCAGTTTAATCGGGGGCCCCTACGAGCAGTACTTC. Amino acid sequence: CASSLIGGPYEQYF.

This clonotype was counted a few times. The chain carries TRBV24-1 and TRBJ2-1; 7 bases map to TRBD1. The V gene's germline CDR1 is KGHDR and CDR2 SFDVKD. The CDR3 spans 14 residues. V lost 5 bases and J lost 6; bases outside the gene matches: 6. The CDR3 loop is CATSARGGFNEQFF. CDR3 coding DNA: TGTGCCACCAGTGCTAGAGGGGGCTTCAATGAGCAGTTCTTC.

This clonotype was counted only a few times. The J gene is TRBJ2-3, the V gene TRBV25-1; D is unclear. Per germline, CDR1 MGHDK and CDR2 SYGVNS. The CDR3 loop spans 14 amino acids. V gave up 4 bases and J gave up 0 bases, with 8 bases separating them. The CDR3 is CASSGGPSTDTQYF. CDR3 nucleotides: TGTGCCAGCAGTGGTGGTCCTAGCACAGATACGCAGTATTTT. The whole variable domain, filled in from reference TRBV25-1 and TRBJ2-3, reads EADIYQTPRYLVIGTGKKITLECSQTMGHDKMYWYQQDPGMELHLIHYSYGVNSTEKGDLSSESTVSRIRTEHFPLTLESARPSHTSQYLCASSGGPSTDTQYFGPGTRLTVL.

This clonotype was observed a handful of times. The chain links TRBV20-1 to TRBJ2-1; 7 nucleotides agree with TRBD2. This CDR3 is 15 amino acids long. Germline CDR1 is DFQATT and CDR2 is SNEGSKA (reference sequence). The junction had 12 bases not matched to a gene; V was cut back by 4 bases and J by 6 bases. CDR3 amino acids: CSANYPGGSLNEQFF. Written as DNA, the CDR3 is TGCAGTGCTAATTACCCGGGGGGATCGCTCAATGAGCAGTTCTTC.

The chain recombines TRBV20-1 with TRBJ1-1; no reliable D call. The germline V gene encodes CDR1 DFQATT and CDR2 SNEGSKA (reference sequence). V lost 5 bases to trimming and J lost 11 bases, with 12 bases between them. CDR3 size: 10 residues. CDR3 loop: CSALRAFAFF. The CDR3 region has the DNA TGCAGTGCTTTGAGGGCTTTCGCTTTCTTT.